This T cell receptor (beta chain) came from a study of CD8 T cells in ankylosing spondylitis. In its sample, this clonotype was seen many times. In TCRdb, the 5' RACE reads were re-called with MiXCR into one record per CDR3 protein. The sample holds 240,000 or so distinct CDR3 sequences, around 9.1% seen once. Trimming left V 1 base short and J 2 bases short, with 19 bases between. This CDR3 comprises 17 residues. Germline-derived CDR1 and CDR2 are DFQATT and SNEGSKA (reference sequence). The clonotype comes from a male donor with ankylosing spondylitis or in good health (not recorded which). Sample: blood, either unsorted or a sorted T cell fraction (not recorded which). This chain joins TRBV20-1 and TRBJ2-3; a possible D gene is TRBD2 (5 bases). The CDR3 sequence: CSARGLAGIGPTDTQYF. The CDR3 DNA is TGCAGTGCTAGAGGGCTCGCCGGGATTGGCCCCACAGATACGCAGTATTTT.